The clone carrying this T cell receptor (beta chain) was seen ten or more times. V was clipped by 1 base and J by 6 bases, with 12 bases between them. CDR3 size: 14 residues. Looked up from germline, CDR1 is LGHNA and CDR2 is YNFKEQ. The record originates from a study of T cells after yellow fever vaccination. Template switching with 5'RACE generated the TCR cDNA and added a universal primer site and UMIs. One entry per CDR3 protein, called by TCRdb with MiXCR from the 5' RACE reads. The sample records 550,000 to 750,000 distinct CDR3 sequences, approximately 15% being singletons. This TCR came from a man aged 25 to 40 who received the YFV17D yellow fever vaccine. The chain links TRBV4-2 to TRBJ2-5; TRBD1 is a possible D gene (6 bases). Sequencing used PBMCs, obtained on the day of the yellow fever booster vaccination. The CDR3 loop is CASSQAGAGQTQYF. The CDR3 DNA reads TGTGCCAGCAGCCAAGCAGGGGCAGGGCAGACCCAGTACTTC.